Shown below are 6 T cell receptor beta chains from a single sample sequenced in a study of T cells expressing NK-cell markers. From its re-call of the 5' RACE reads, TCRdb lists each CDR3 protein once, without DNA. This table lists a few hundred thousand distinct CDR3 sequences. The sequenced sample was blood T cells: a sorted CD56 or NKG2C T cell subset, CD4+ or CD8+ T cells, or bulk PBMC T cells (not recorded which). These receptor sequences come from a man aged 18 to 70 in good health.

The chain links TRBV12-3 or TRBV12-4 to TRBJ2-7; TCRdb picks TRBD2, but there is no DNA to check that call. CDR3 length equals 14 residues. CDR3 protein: CASSLGPGLTEQYF.

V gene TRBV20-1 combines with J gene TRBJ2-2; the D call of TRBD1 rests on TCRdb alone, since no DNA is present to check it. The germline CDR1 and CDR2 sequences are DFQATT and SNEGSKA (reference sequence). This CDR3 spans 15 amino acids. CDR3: CSAREDTINTGELFF.

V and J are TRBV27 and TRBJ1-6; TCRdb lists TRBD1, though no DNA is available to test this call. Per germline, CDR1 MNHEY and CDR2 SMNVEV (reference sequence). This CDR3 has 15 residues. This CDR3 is CASSLRTGLNSPLHF.

Here the CDR3 reads CASSSGQTGTYGYTF. This sequence joins TRBV5-1 and TRBJ1-2; as DNA is missing, the TRBD1 call by TCRdb cannot be tested. Germline CDR1 is SGHRS and CDR2 is YFSETQ. CDR3 size: 15 residues.

CDR3 in amino acids: CASSTLTGIEQFF. The chain is built from TRBV11-3 and TRBJ2-1; the TCRdb call, TRBD1, lacks DNA for checking. The CDR3 covers 13 residues. Germline V lookup: CDR1 SGHNT, CDR2 YENEEA.

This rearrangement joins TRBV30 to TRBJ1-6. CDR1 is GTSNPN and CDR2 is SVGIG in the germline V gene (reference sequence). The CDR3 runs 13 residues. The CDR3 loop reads CAWTYTGDSPLHF. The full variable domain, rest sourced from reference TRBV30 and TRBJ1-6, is SQTIHQWPATLVQPVGSPLSLECTVEGTSNPNLYWYRQAAGRGLQLLFYSVGIGQISSEVPQNLSASRPQDRQFILSSKKLLLSDSGFYLCAWTYTGDSPLHFGNGTRLTVT.